Described below is a single T cell receptor (beta chain) sequence and its context. Its antigen specificity is not known. Per-base qualities were not stored, and no clone one base away is much larger. Libraries came from PCR. The data were produced on an Illumina HiSeq 2500. To normalize quantification of the TCRbeta repertoire, the TCR libraries were built with molecular barcoding that relied on unique molecular identifiers. TCRdb took the public reads, trimmed them with fastp at Q25, ran MiXCR for clone calling and kept in-frame beta chains. For every CDR3 protein sequence, its rows merge into one entry that carries the most common genes and DNA. This sample is represented by 250,000 to 350,000 distinct CDR3 sequences; 9.9% of them were singletons. Together, the top ten hold 10% of the sample. The sample comes from a study of T-cell reconstitution after alpha-beta-depleted transplantation in children (dated by TCRdb to 2016 to 2018). In the study overall: The study quantitatively tracked T-cell immune reconstitution after TCRalphabeta/CD19-depleted allogeneic hematopoietic cell transplantation in children using TCR repertoire profiling.

V sheds 3 bases and J sheds 2 bases, leaving 13 bases between their ends. The CDR3 contains 15 residues, cysteine and phenylalanine counted. The only DNA kept is the CDR3, 45 bases in frame from the first base. The germline V gene sets CDR1 to SGHRS and CDR2 to YFSETQ. Rearrangement joined TRBV5-1 to TRBJ2-3, with the D gene uncertain. The source is a human donor who donated a stem cell graft to a child with SCID. Sequencing used PBMCs from the stem cell graft donor, obtained from the stem cell graft. CDR3 region: CASSSAWAITDTQYF. The DNA sequence reads TGCGCCAGCAGCTCGGCGTGGGCCATCACAGATACGCAGTATTTT.